The 17 T cell receptor beta chains below were found in one sample sequenced in a study of blood T cell repertoires in COVID-19. Only in-frame clones appear in the TCRdb table, and some are missing; sequencing was by immunoSEQ multiplex PCR. This sample has 200,000 to 250,000 clones, with approximately 77% found just once. The sample comprised peripheral blood. The source is a woman of 80 years or more with acute or convalescent COVID-19.

This clone was counted only a few times. The CDR3 region is CTSRGLASLHEQYF. The DNA of the CDR3 is TGCACCAGCAGAGGACTAGCGAGTCTCCACGAGCAGTACTTC. The V call is TRBV1, the J call TRBJ2-7; TRBD2, the table's D call, was not compared with the DNA. TRBV1 constitutes a pseudogene. The CDR3 loop spans 14 amino acids.

The chain links TRBV23-1 to TRBJ1-2; no reliable D call. TRBV23-1 has ORF status, its function being uncertain. CDR3 length equals 13 residues. The V end lost 1 base, the J end lost 5 bases, and 8 bases lay between the germline ends. The CDR3 is CASSQYRPYGYTF. The CDR3 DNA reads TGCGCCAGCAGTCAATACAGACCTTATGGCTACACCTTC.

The rearrangement links TRBV25-1 to TRBJ1-4; D might be TRBD1 (5 bases). V was cut by 9 bases and J by 11 bases, with 16 bases left in between. The germline V gene has CDR1 MGHDK and CDR2 SYGVNS. The CDR3 has 12 amino acids. CDR3 amino acids: CASRDGGGKLFF. The CDR3, as DNA: TGTGCCAGTAGGGACGGCGGGGGGAAACTGTTTTTT.

The J gene is TRBJ2-1, the V gene TRBV12-3 or TRBV12-4; D uncertain. V lost 5 bases and J lost 6, with 8 bases in between. The CDR3 totals 12 residues. The CDR3 DNA follows: TGTGCCAGCAGTGGAGTAGGCAATGAGCAGTTCTTC. Protein sequence: CASSGVGNEQFF.

The gene calls are TRBV7-9 and TRBJ2-2; weak D call: TRBD1 (6 bases). This CDR3 has 16 residues. The ends were cut back, 5 bases at V and 0 bases at J, with 13 bases in the middle. Germline V lookup: CDR1 SEHNR, CDR2 FQNEAQ (reference sequence). The CDR3 spells CASSLRTAPNTGELFF. CDR3 bases: TGTGCCAGCAGCCTGAGGACAGCCCCGAACACCGGGGAGCTGTTTTTT. Looking up the rest from reference TRBV7-9 and TRBJ2-2 gives the full variable domain: DTGVSQNPRHKITKRGQNVTFRCDPISEHNRLYWYRQTLGQGPEFLTYFQNEAQLEKSRLLSDRFSAERPKGSFSTLEIQRTEQGDSAMYLCASSLRTAPNTGELFFGEGSRLTVL.

Concerning this clone: One end of the junction does not line up with germline, which may come from a read error. Other DNA variants within this sample encode the same CDR3. The chain is built from TRBV5-1 and TRBJ2-2; 7 bases are a match to TRBD1. This CDR3 has 16 residues. Germline V lookup: CDR1 SGHRS, CDR2 YFSETQ. The CDR3 loop is CASSSSGDSYTGELFF. The CDR3, as DNA: TGCGCCAGCAGCTCCTCAGGGGACAGCTACACCGGAGAGCTGTTTTTT.

The gene calls are TRBV18 and TRBJ1-5; 10 nucleotides match TRBD1. Germline CDR1 reads KGHSH; CDR2 reads LQKENI. Trimming cost V 0 bases and J 7 bases; bases outside gene matches: 6. This CDR3 contains 16 residues. In DNA form, the CDR3 reads TGTGCCAGCTCACCACCGGGACAGGGGATCGGACAGCCCCAGCATTTT. Translating it yields CASSPPGQGIGQPQHF. The variable domain in full, with the rest retrieved from reference TRBV18 and TRBJ1-5, is NAGVMQNPRHLVRRRGQEARLRCSPMKGHSHVYWYRQLPEEGLKFMVYLQKENIIDESGMPKERFSAEFPKEGPSILRIQQVVRGDSAAYFCASSPPGQGIGQPQHFGDGTRLSIL.

CDR3 bases: TGCGCCAGCAGCCCGAATAGTTATAACTATGGCTACACCTTC. Protein: CASSPNSYNYGYTF. The J gene is TRBJ1-2, the V gene TRBV5-1; D gene ambiguous. The CDR3 is 14 amino acids. Germline V gives CDR1 SGHRS, CDR2 YFSETQ. V shed 4 bases and J shed 1 base, with 11 bases lying between them. The variable domain in full, completed from reference TRBV5-1 and TRBJ1-2, reads KAGVTQTPRYLIKTRGQQVTLSCSPISGHRSVSWYQQTPGQGLQFLFEYFSETQRNKGNFPGRFSGRQFSNSRSEMNVSTLELGDSALYLCASSPNSYNYGYTFGSGTRLTVV.

V and J are TRBV19 and TRBJ1-3, with D uncertain. CDR1 is LNHDA and CDR2 is SQIVND in the germline V gene (reference sequence). The CDR3 is made up of 16 amino acids. Trimming stripped 10 bases from V and 0 bases from J, with 19 bases between. This CDR3 reads CATERLSRSSGNTIYF. The CDR3 DNA sequence: TGTGCCACCGAACGACTGTCCCGCAGCTCTGGAAACACCATATATTTT. Looking up the rest from reference TRBV19 and TRBJ1-3 gives the full variable domain: DGGITQSPKYLFRKEGQNVTLSCEQNLNHDAMYWYRQDPGQGLRLIYYSQIVNDFQKGDIAEGYSVSREKKESFPLTVTSAQKNPTAFYLCATERLSRSSGNTIYFGEGSWLTVV.

V and J are TRBV7-2 and TRBJ2-5; unclear D gene. Trimming took off 4 bases at V and 1 base at J, with 10 bases between the two ends. The germline V gene encodes CDR1 SGHTA and CDR2 FQGNSA. The CDR3 sequence is 14 residues long. The CDR3 sequence is CASSSLGSQETQYF. Here the CDR3 DNA reads TGTGCCAGCAGCTCACTCGGGTCCCAAGAGACCCAGTACTTC.

The V call is TRBV6-5, the J call TRBJ2-7; 9 bases are a match to TRBD2. Unmatched junction bases numbered 11, after V lost 8 bases and J lost 3 bases. Germline lookup yields CDR1 MNHEY and CDR2 SVGAGI. This CDR3 region has 15 residues. The CDR3 loop reads CASEWSLAGNYEQYF. In DNA form, the CDR3 reads TGTGCCAGCGAGTGGAGTCTAGCGGGAAACTACGAGCAGTACTTC.

This chain joins TRBV14 and TRBJ2-7, with TRBD1 identical over 9 bases. The CDR3 runs to 18 residues. The germline gives CDR1 SGHDN, CDR2 FVKESK. Unmatched junction bases numbered 14, after V lost 1 base and J lost 4 bases. The CDR3 reads CASSQAGTGTGRRYEQYF. CDR3 sequence (DNA): TGTGCCAGCAGCCAAGCTGGGACAGGGACAGGTAGGAGGTACGAGCAGTACTTC. The full variable domain, in which reference TRBV14 and TRBJ2-7 provide the parts outside the CDR3, is EAGVTQFPSHSVIEKGQTVTLRCDPISGHDNLYWYRRVMGKEIKFLLHFVKESKQDESGMPNNRFLAERTGGTYSTLKVQPAELEDSGVYFCASSQAGTGTGRRYEQYFGPGTRLTVT.

The CDR3 DNA is TGTGCCAGCAGTAGAGACGGAGGAGTTGACTATGGCTACACCTTC. Encoded protein: CASSRDGGVDYGYTF. This sequence joins TRBV6-5 and TRBJ1-2, with D unclear. CDR3 size: 15 residues. Germline CDR1 reads MNHEY; CDR2 reads SVGAGI. V lost 5 bases and J lost 3, with 16 bases in between.

This chain connects TRBV18 to TRBJ2-3; 12 positions match TRBD2. From germline, CDR1 is KGHSH and CDR2 LQKENI. The CDR3 length is 18 residues. The V and J ends lost 4 bases and 0 bases, in that order; junction bases with no gene match: 8. The CDR3 protein is CASSRTSGAAGSTDTQYF. The CDR3, as DNA: TGTGCCAGCTCACGGACTAGCGGGGCCGCCGGGAGCACAGATACGCAGTATTTT.

This clone occurred once. V gene TRBV11-1 combines with J gene TRBJ1-1; D gene unclear. The germline V gene encodes CDR1 SGHAT and CDR2 FQDESV (reference sequence). The CDR3 is 14 residues long. V lost 1 base and J lost 1, with 7 bases in between. CDR3 nucleotide sequence: TGTGCCAGCAGCTTAGGGAGATGGAACACTGAAGCTTTCTTT. Protein product: CASSLGRWNTEAFF.

This clone was observed a handful of times. The chain has TRBV27 and TRBJ2-2, with a possible D match to TRBD2 (7 bases). The CDR3 extends over 15 amino acids. Trimming shortened V by 2 bases and J by 6 bases, and 13 bases separated the two germline ends. Germline V CDR1 and CDR2: MNHEY, SMNVEV (reference sequence). The chain's CDR3 is CASSLGGAVAGELFF. CDR3 nucleotides: TGTGCCAGCAGTTTAGGGGGGGCAGTCGCCGGGGAGCTGTTTTTT.

The CDR3 sequence: CASSPVGGNSGANVLTF. The CDR3 DNA reads TGCGCCAGCAGCCCAGTGGGGGGAAACTCTGGGGCCAACGTCCTGACTTTC. The J gene is TRBJ2-6, the V gene TRBV4-1; TRBD2 might be the D (6 bases). Germline lookup yields CDR1 MGHRA and CDR2 YSYEKL. The V gene lost 4 bases and the J gene lost 0 bases, with 13 bases spanning the gap. The CDR3 contains 17 residues.